This T cell receptor beta chain was found in a study of cytomegalovirus exposure and HLA in healthy donors. Overall study findings and caveats: Specificity of a few CMV-associated chains for CMV antigens was verified in vitro. TCR beta chains numbering 150 to 200 were designated cytomegalovirus-associated. The classifier reportedly diagnosed cytomegalovirus status with high sensitivity and specificity.

With 0 bases clipped from V and 5 bases from J, the junction kept 6 bases outside the gene matches. This CDR3 is 15 amino acids long. Germline CDR1 MGHRA, CDR2 YSYEKL. Method: immunoSEQ multiplex PCR; TCRdb's copy keeps in-frame clones and lacks some. The sample consists of roughly 60,000 clones, 90% to 95% of them appearing once. This clone was picked up one time. Antigen: not known. The specimen sequenced was PBMCs. This chain connects TRBV4-1 to TRBJ1-2; 7 bases match TRBD1. The receptor comes from a woman between 18 and 30 years old in good health and CMV-seropositive. This CDR3 is CASSQDGTDRYGYTF. In DNA, the CDR3 is TGCGCCAGCAGCCAAGACGGGACAGATAGATATGGCTACACCTTC.